This TCR beta chain was recovered during a study of metastatic and nonmetastatic thyroid tumors. The wider study: Thyroid patients, malignant and benign, had repertoires compared across blood and tumor or nodule tissue. Findings and caveats of the study: Benign nodules reportedly had significantly lower TCR beta diversity than malignant thyroid tumors in blood and tumor.

This clone was detected many times. Antigen specificity is unknown. The entire patient cohort was treatment-naive prior to thyroid surgery. In the study's own analysis: It was from CDR3 differences across clinicopathological groups that a distant-metastasis classifier for papillary thyroid cancer was built. TCRdb called clones again from the PCR reads with MiXCR. The V and J calls come from TCRdb's annotation, not from the publication. This sample has approximately 74,000 clones, with 12% to 15% found just once. The sample was blood. The sequence was collected from a male donor with papillary thyroid cancer or a benign thyroid nodule (not recorded which). Some clones in this sample may be carry-over from other donors' samples.

Written as DNA, the CDR3 is TGTGCCAGCAGCTGGGGACAGGGCGGGCCAGGGTATGGCTACACCTTC. Translation: CASSWGQGGPGYGYTF. V is TRBV11-2 and J is TRBJ1-2, with TRBD1 matching 9 bases. Germline V gene sequence: CDR1 SGHAT, CDR2 FQNNGV. Trimming cost V 4 bases and J 5 bases; bases outside gene matches: 11. This CDR3 has 16 amino acids.